Detailed here is one T cell receptor beta chain. Its antigen remains unidentified. The data derive from a study of shared clonotypes between healthy human individuals. Germline loops: CDR1 SGHNT, CDR2 YYREEE (reference sequence). V lost 7 bases, J lost 5 bases, and 11 bases stayed unmatched. CDR3 length: 14 amino acids. Whole-study findings and limits: With few donors, the genetic and exposure-history diversity represented was limited.

The protocol was immunoSEQ multiplex PCR, while the TCRdb copy is restricted to in-frame clones and leaves out a portion. The data hold around 1,000,000 clones, with roughly 80% observed a single time. Sequencing used memory CD4+ T cells from PBMCs. Indicated subset: CD45RA-negative fraction. The TCR originated in a man between 18 and 35 years old in good health. Some clones in this sample may be carry-over from other donors' samples. This chain joins TRBV5-4 and TRBJ2-5; 7 bases fit TRBD1. DNA of the CDR3: TGTGCCAGCTACCGGGACAGAGTTCGTGAGACCCAGTACTTC. Translation gives CASYRDRVRETQYF.